The next 9 T cell receptor beta chains were all read from a single sample in a study of Ad26.COV2.S vaccination and SARS-CoV-2 variants listed by TCRdb under 2021. Libraries were prepared through the immunoSEQ multiplex PCR assay. This immuneACCESS table, as held by TCRdb, lists in-frame sequences with V and J called but not all clones. Of the missing ones, under half trace to an unresolved V gene in checked studies; the others have no known cause. The sample data list about 420,000 clones, and roughly 90% of these were observed just once. The ten largest clonotypes hold 3.6% of the sample. What the treatment or condition label conveys for this sample: 15 to 20 received Ad26.COV2.S at low or high dose, single or two shots; five or six received placebo; per-sample allocation not given. Repertoires of vaccine and placebo recipients were sequenced from samples collected on day 63 after the first injection.

Here the sequenced sample was peripheral blood, taken in a trial of Ad26.COV2.S vaccine versus placebo. These receptors were taken from a person between 18 and 65 years old who received the Ad26.COV2.S COVID-19 vaccine or a placebo.

The V gene is TRBV9, the J gene TRBJ2-1, with 7 bases matching TRBD2. Trimming at V came to 1 base and at J to 1 base, leaving 2 bases not matched to a gene. Germline loops: CDR1 SGDLS, CDR2 YYNGEE. The CDR3 totals 15 residues. CDR3 bases: TGTGCCAGCAGCGTAAGCGGGGTGTCCTACAATGAGCAGTTCTTC. The encoded protein is CASSVSGVSYNEQFF.

The genes are TRBV5-1 and TRBJ2-3; TRBD2 matches at 13 bases. CDR1 is SGHRS and CDR2 is YFSETQ in the germline V gene. The CDR3 extends over 19 amino acids. Unmatched junction bases numbered 9, after V lost 2 bases and J lost 0 bases. CDR3 sequence reads: CASSLLSPGLAGSTDTQYF. CDR3 nucleotides: TGCGCCAGCAGCTTACTGTCCCCGGGACTAGCGGGGAGCACAGATACGCAGTATTTT.

A single count supports this clone. CDR3 in DNA: TGCAGCGTCAGGGGAGGGGGGAACACTGAAGCTTTCTTT. Translation: CSVRGGGNTEAFF. This chain uses TRBV29-1 with TRBJ1-1; tentative D call: TRBD1 (6 bases). The ends were cut back, 6 bases at V and 1 base at J, with 12 bases in the middle. Germline CDR1 is SQVTM and CDR2 is ANQGSEA. The CDR3 is 13 amino acids.

The chain is built from TRBV30 and TRBJ1-5; D unclear. The CDR3 extends over 17 amino acids. Trimming pared 0 bases from V and 3 bases from J, leaving 18 bases between. Germline V gene lookup returns CDR1 GTSNPN and CDR2 SVGIG (reference sequence). CDR3 DNA sequence: TGTGCCTGGAGTGTATGGTCGCAAACAGACCACAATCAGCCCCAGCATTTT. Translating gives CAWSVWSQTDHNQPQHF.

This clone appeared a single time. The CDR3 sequence: CASYRDRESPLHF. CDR3 nucleotides: TGTGCCAGCTACCGGGACAGGGAATCACCCCTCCACTTT. This chain joins TRBV6-5 and TRBJ1-6, with 9 bases matching TRBD1. In germline, CDR1 is MNHEY, CDR2 SVGAGI. The trim removed 8 bases at V and 10 bases at J, leaving 6 bases unmatched. CDR3 length: 13 amino acids.

The CDR3 region is CASMARKLNTDTQYF. The CDR3 bases are TGTGCCAGCATGGCGCGGAAGCTCAACACAGATACGCAGTATTTT. This chain uses TRBV28 with TRBJ2-3; no firm D call. The CDR3 loop spans 15 amino acids. The V gene lost 7 bases and the J gene lost 2 bases, with 16 bases spanning the gap. The V gene's germline CDR1 is MDHEN and CDR2 SYDVKM.

V is TRBV5-6 and J is TRBJ1-4, with TRBD1 identical over 7 bases. The ends lost 5 bases at V and 8 bases at J; junction bases unmatched: 12. The CDR3 has 15 amino acids. The germline gives CDR1 SGHDT, CDR2 YYEEEE. Here the CDR3 DNA reads TGTGCCAGCAGAGTGACAGGGTTGGGTGAAGAAAAACTGTTTTTT. It encodes CASRVTGLGEEKLFF.

The V gene is TRBV6-4, the J gene TRBJ1-1; D is uncertain. The CDR3 consists of 13 residues. The V and J ends lost 6 bases and 7 bases respectively, with 15 bases between them. The germline CDR1 and CDR2 sequences are MRHNA and SNTAGT. CDR3 residues: CASRRDSAGEAFF. For the CDR3, the DNA is TGTGCCAGCAGGAGGGATAGCGCCGGTGAAGCTTTCTTT.

V usage is TRBV19 and J usage is TRBJ2-1, with D possibly being TRBD1 (5 bases). CDR1 is LNHDA, CDR2 SQIVND, per germline (reference sequence). Trimming removed 8 bases from V and 15 bases from J, with 23 bases in between. The CDR3 loop spans 13 amino acids. The CDR3 is CASFDKGIPGPFF. CDR3 nucleotide sequence: TGTGCCAGTTTCGACAAGGGGATCCCCGGACCGTTCTTC.